This passage covers 9 T cell receptor beta chains from one sample sequenced in a study of CD8+ T cells in alopecia areata. Sequencing relied on a cDNA template that was reverse transcribed from extracted RNA. Libraries were prepared by immunoSEQ multiplex PCR; TCRdb keeps only in-frame clonotypes and omits some of them. Of about 180,000 clones in the sample, 63% are singletons; the top ten hold 1.5% to 2%. Material: CD4+ T cells sorted from blood, obtained at week 0. These TCRs come from a human donor with alopecia areata.

The chain couples TRBV7-9 to TRBJ1-6, with D possibly matching TRBD1 (5 bases). Looked up from germline, CDR1 is SEHNR and CDR2 is FQNEAQ (reference sequence). The germline V and J ends were trimmed by 1 base and 9 bases, with 10 bases remaining between them. This CDR3 region has 14 residues. CDR3 in DNA: TGTGCCAGCAGCTTAGTCGCGGGGGGTTCACCCCTCCACTTT. This codes for CASSLVAGGSPLHF.

The genes are TRBV29-1 and TRBJ1-2, with D hard to call. Germline-derived CDR1 and CDR2 are SQVTM and ANQGSEA. V was clipped by 3 bases and J by 6 bases, with 11 bases between them. The CDR3 is 12 amino acids. The CDR3: CSVDDSFNGYTF. The CDR3 region has the DNA TGCAGCGTTGACGACTCCTTTAATGGCTACACCTTC.

The gene calls are TRBV29-1 and TRBJ1-3; D remains ambiguous. Trimming removed 4 bases from V and 2 bases from J, with 6 bases in between. This CDR3 has 12 residues. Per germline, CDR1 SQVTM and CDR2 ANQGSEA. The CDR3 bases are TGCAGCGTTGTTATTACTGGAAACACCATATATTTT. Translation: CSVVITGNTIYF.

The chain has TRBV29-1 and TRBJ1-2; D remains ambiguous. Germline loops: CDR1 SQVTM, CDR2 ANQGSEA. V was cut by 1 base and J by 3 bases, with 12 bases left in between. The CDR3 length is 14 residues. The CDR3 here is CSVEAFGVDYGYTF. In DNA form, the CDR3 reads TGCAGCGTTGAAGCGTTTGGGGTTGACTATGGCTACACCTTC.

This clone was observed a few times. Other nucleotide sequences in the sample specify the same CDR3. This chain links TRBV29-1 with TRBJ1-1; D is undetermined. Trimming pared 4 bases from V and 8 bases from J, leaving 8 bases between. The CDR3 runs to 10 residues. CDR1 is SQVTM, CDR2 ANQGSEA, per germline. The CDR3 coding sequence is TGCAGCGTTGGGGCATTCGAAGCTTTCTTT. Translated: CSVGAFEAFF. The full variable domain, its missing parts supplied by reference TRBV29-1 and TRBJ1-1, is SAVISQKPSRDICQRGTSLTIQCQVDSQVTMMFWYRQQPGQSLTLIATANQGSEATYESGFVIDKFPISRPNLTFSTLTVSNMSPEDSSIYLCSVGAFEAFFGQGTRLTVV.

Details on this clone: A much larger clone is a single base away; this may be a read error. V and J are TRBV5-6 and TRBJ2-7, with D uncertain. V was shortened by 0 bases and J by 2 bases, with 15 bases between the two germline ends. This CDR3 comprises 16 residues. Germline-derived CDR1 and CDR2 are SGHDT and YYEEEE. Here the CDR3 DNA reads TGTGCCAGCAGCTTGGGGATTGTCCCTGGCCCCTACGAGCAGTACTTC. Its translation: CASSLGIVPGPYEQYF. The full variable domain, with the rest looked up from reference TRBV5-6 and TRBJ2-7, is DAGVTQSPTHLIKTRGQQVTLRCSPKSGHDTVSWYQQALGQGPQFIFQYYEEEERQRGNFPDRFSGHQFPNYSSELNVNALLLGDSALYLCASSLGIVPGPYEQYFGPGTRLTVT.

The chain employs TRBV29-1 and TRBJ1-1, with unresolved D. Germline V gene lookup returns CDR1 SQVTM and CDR2 ANQGSEA. The ends were cut back, 3 bases at V and 1 base at J, with 12 bases in the middle. There are 14 residues in the CDR3. CDR3 DNA: TGCAGCGTTGATCGCCGGGCCACGAACACTGAAGCTTTCTTT. It is translated as CSVDRRATNTEAFF.

The chain has TRBV4-1 and TRBJ1-2, with TRBD1 matching over 7 bases. V gave up 0 bases and J gave up 5 bases; unmatched junction bases: 15. The CDR3 runs 18 residues. CDR1 and CDR2 (germline): MGHRA, YSYEKL. CDR3 coding DNA: TGCGCCAGCAGCCAAGAGATGGCAGGGGGAGGCCGGTGGTATGGCTACACCTTC. This translates into CASSQEMAGGGRWYGYTF.

This clone has just one count. J is TRBJ1-2 and V is TRBV30, with D possibly being TRBD1 (6 bases). The germline V gene has CDR1 GTSNPN and CDR2 SVGIG (reference sequence). CDR3 size: 16 residues. Trimming cost V 3 bases and J 7 bases, with 24 bases left between them. The CDR3 DNA reads as TGTGCCTGGAGGGATACGGGGGCAGGGAGCTTTTTTGGCTACACCTTC. Translating gives CAWRDTGAGSFFGYTF.